This T cell receptor (beta chain) was retrieved from a study of human T cells and chemical hapten exposure. The CDR3 runs to 17 residues. The trim removed 5 bases at V and 1 base at J, leaving 7 bases unmatched. Germline CDR1 MNHEY, CDR2 SMNVEV (reference sequence). Time point defined: patch test 1, 2 weeks after DPC sensitization. Treatment indicated: therapeutic diphenylcyclopropenone sensitization with weekly scalp DPC. Unfractionated whole blood yielded total RNA. TCRdb recomputed calls from the RACE reads with MiXCR, one row per CDR3 protein. The sample shows about 83,000 distinct CDR3 sequences, approximately 8% of them seen only once.

This sequence was found in a woman aged 30 to 39 with alopecia areata. Some clones in this sample may be carry-over from other donors' samples. This chain joins TRBV27 and TRBJ1-5; 11 bases fit TRBD1. This material consisted of whole blood, taken in connection with sensitization to the hapten diphenylcyclopropenone (DPC). The CDR3 DNA reads TGTGCCAGCAGTCCCTGGACAGGGGGCGAGAGCAATCAGCCCCAGCATTTT. This sequence encodes CASSPWTGGESNQPQHF.